This T cell receptor (beta chain) derives from a study of radiotherapy plus CTLA-4 blockade in lung cancer. Study details: Objective responses occurred in roughly a sixth of patients; about 34% had disease control.

V lost 5 bases to trimming and J lost 10 bases; unmatched junction nucleotides: 8. CDR3 size: 14 residues. The germline V gene encodes CDR1 SGHNT and CDR2 YENEEA. Of note for this clone: Its antigen remains unknown.

Study observations and caveats: The study found tumor-derived TCR clones expanded in blood after radiotherapy plus ipilimumab. Early clone dynamics of blood T cells, plus interferon-beta, reportedly predicted response best.

Here immunoSEQ multiplex PCR was the method, and the copy in TCRdb shows in-frame clones only, minus some. The sample includes 50,000 to 65,000 clones, roughly 79% of them seen just once. Participants had chemo-refractory metastatic non-small-cell lung cancer and were treated with focal radiation plus ipilimumab CTLA-4 blockade. The clonotype was recovered from a human donor with non-small cell lung cancer whose response to radiotherapy plus ipilimumab could not be evaluated. Here the sequenced sample was peripheral blood, taken from a patient treated with radiotherapy plus ipilimumab. The chain uses TRBV11-3 and TRBJ2-1, with 10 bases identical to TRBD2. The CDR3 reads CASSPGTSVEEQFF. CDR3 DNA: TGTGCCAGCAGCCCCGGGACTAGCGTGGAGGAGCAGTTCTTC.